The clone carrying this T cell receptor (beta chain) was observed many times. With 0 bases clipped from V and 4 bases from J, the junction kept 6 bases outside the gene matches. Germline V lookup: CDR1 SGHRS, CDR2 YFSETQ. CDR3 length: 15 amino acids. From RNA transcripts, TCR beta CDR3 regions were amplified. HTBI primers were used for first-round RT-PCR of the TCR CDR3. TCRdb recomputed calls from the multiplex PCR reads with MiXCR, one row per CDR3 protein. The table shows hundreds of thousands of distinct CDR3 sequences, with roughly 16% occurring only once. The sample is drawn from a study of T cells in Graves' hyperthyroidism and ophthalmopathy.

The V gene is TRBV5-1, the J gene TRBJ1-1; 7 positions match TRBD1. The TCR sequence derives from a woman aged 30 to 39 with Graves' hyperthyroidism. The sample comprised blood. The CDR3 spells CASSLDRGRVTEAFF. The CDR3 DNA is TGCGCCAGCAGCTTGGATAGGGGGCGAGTCACTGAAGCTTTCTTT.